The 15 T cell receptor beta chains below all came from one sample that was sequenced in a study of cytomegalovirus exposure and HLA in healthy donors. The PCR used 60 Vbeta and 13 Jbeta primers. The table came from immunoSEQ multiplex PCR; TCRdb's copy has only in-frame clones and leaves some out. The sample holds some 110,000 clones, 75% seen once. The sequencing sample was made of PBMCs. Receptors originate from a male donor in good health and CMV-seropositive.

This clone was found a few times. V and J are TRBV5-1 and TRBJ2-5; TRBD2 agrees at 9 bases. The DNA end lines up better with TRBJ2-7; the J call may be wrong. The V gene's germline CDR1 is SGHRS and CDR2 YFSETQ. The CDR3 length is 15 residues. The CDR3: CASTSSGARSYEQYF. The DNA of the CDR3 is TGCGCCAGCACCTCTAGCGGGGCGAGGTCCTACGAGCAGTACTTC.

V usage is TRBV16 and J usage is TRBJ1-1; D remains unclear. The V end lost 2 bases, the J end lost 5 bases, and 9 bases lay between the germline ends. CDR3 length: 13 residues. Germline V lookup: CDR1 KGHSY, CDR2 FQNENV. CDR3: CASSQRTGTEAFF. The CDR3 nucleotides are TGTGCCAGCAGCCAAAGGACGGGAACTGAAGCTTTCTTT.

The chain recombines TRBV7-9 with TRBJ2-3, with D maybe TRBD2 (6 bases). CDR1 and CDR2 from the germline V gene are SEHNR and FQNEAQ (reference sequence). CDR3 size: 17 residues. The V end lost 3 bases, the J end lost 0 bases, and 16 bases lay between the germline ends. The CDR3 reads CASSFLGVGTSTDTQYF. Written as DNA, the CDR3 is TGTGCCAGCAGCTTCCTGGGCGTGGGGACTAGCACAGATACGCAGTATTTT. Based on the CDR3 plus reference TRBV7-9 and TRBJ2-3, the full variable domain is DTGVSQNPRHKITKRGQNVTFRCDPISEHNRLYWYRQTLGQGPEFLTYFQNEAQLEKSRLLSDRFSAERPKGSFSTLEIQRTEQGDSAMYLCASSFLGVGTSTDTQYFGPGTRLTVL.

This clone was detected only once. The V gene is TRBV25-1, the J gene TRBJ2-1; 8 positions match TRBD2. The CDR3 runs to 16 residues. Germline CDR1 reads MGHDK; CDR2 reads SYGVNS. The V gene end was trimmed by 0 bases and the J gene end by 3 bases; junction bases not matched to a gene: 4. The CDR3 DNA follows: TGTGCCAGCAGTGAATACTTCAGCGGGGGCTACAATGAGCAGTTCTTC. Amino acid sequence: CASSEYFSGGYNEQFF.

The gene calls are TRBV18 and TRBJ1-5, with 7 bases that match TRBD1. In germline, CDR1 is KGHSH, CDR2 LQKENI. J lost 5 bases, V lost 2 bases, and 0 bases had no gene match. This CDR3 contains 13 residues. The CDR3 DNA is TGTGCCAGCTCACCAACAGGGGATCAGCCCCAGCATTTT. This codes for CASSPTGDQPQHF. Drawing the rest from reference TRBV18 and TRBJ1-5, the complete variable domain is NAGVMQNPRHLVRRRGQEARLRCSPMKGHSHVYWYRQLPEEGLKFMVYLQKENIIDESGMPKERFSAEFPKEGPSILRIQQVVRGDSAAYFCASSPTGDQPQHFGDGTRLSIL.

This chain connects TRBV28 to TRBJ2-5; 9 bases fit TRBD1. The germline V gene encodes CDR1 MDHEN and CDR2 SYDVKM. The V segment lost 6 bases and the J segment 6 bases; nucleotides outside the gene matches: 5. The CDR3 is 13 amino acids. The CDR3 coding sequence is TGTGCCAGCAGAGGACAGGGGTTGCAGACCCAGTACTTC. This gives the protein CASRGQGLQTQYF. The variable domain in full, completed from reference TRBV28 and TRBJ2-5, reads DVKVTQSSRYLVKRTGEKVFLECVQDMDHENMFWYRQDPGLGLRLIYFSYDVKMKEKGDIPEGYSVSREKKERFSLILESASTNQTSMYLCASRGQGLQTQYFGPGTRLLVL.

In DNA form, the CDR3 reads TGCAGCGCCGCCGGGGGGCATGAGCAGTTCTTC. Amino acid sequence: CSAAGGHEQFF. The gene calls are TRBV29-1 and TRBJ2-1; D is perhaps TRBD2 (7 bases). Germline assignment: CDR1 SQVTM and CDR2 ANQGSEA. The CDR3 length is 11 residues. The germline V and J ends were trimmed by 7 bases and 8 bases, with 12 bases remaining between them.

The V gene is TRBV6-5, the J gene TRBJ1-6, with 7 bases fitting TRBD1. The CDR3 has 15 amino acids. Germline values: CDR1 MNHEY, CDR2 SVGAGI. V gave up 0 bases and J gave up 10 bases; unmatched junction bases: 6. CDR3 DNA sequence: TGTGCCAGCAGTTACTCTGGAGGGGGCCGGTCACCCCTCCACTTT. This codes for CASSYSGGGRSPLHF.

This rearrangement joins TRBV28 to TRBJ2-5; 8 bases are a match to TRBD1. The V gene's germline CDR1 is MDHEN and CDR2 SYDVKM. The CDR3 spans 15 residues. V lost 2 bases, J lost 1 base, and 3 bases stayed unmatched. CDR3 residues: CASSLQDRGQETQYF. In nucleotides, the CDR3 is TGTGCCAGCAGTTTACAAGACAGGGGCCAAGAGACCCAGTACTTC. Full variable domain (outside the CDR3, taken from reference TRBV28 and TRBJ2-5): DVKVTQSSRYLVKRTGEKVFLECVQDMDHENMFWYRQDPGLGLRLIYFSYDVKMKEKGDIPEGYSVSREKKERFSLILESASTNQTSMYLCASSLQDRGQETQYFGPGTRLLVL.

The V and J genes are TRBV27 and TRBJ1-2, with 7 bases matching TRBD1. Germline-derived CDR1 and CDR2 are MNHEY and SMNVEV (reference sequence). The V and J ends lost 5 bases and 1 base, in that order; junction bases with no gene match: 10. This CDR3 is built from 16 residues. The DNA of the CDR3 is TGTGCCAGCAGTCGACTCGGGACAGACAGTAACTATGGCTACACCTTC. Protein product: CASSRLGTDSNYGYTF.

This chain uses TRBV5-1 with TRBJ1-1; D is unresolved. The CDR3 is 14 amino acids. Trimming cost V 1 base and J 8 bases, with 15 bases left between them. Germline V gene lookup returns CDR1 SGHRS and CDR2 YFSETQ. The CDR3 loop reads CASSLQQSAREAFF. DNA of the CDR3: TGCGCCAGCAGCTTGCAACAGTCGGCCCGAGAAGCTTTCTTT.

CDR3 sequence reads: CASSVAPISSGSTDTQYF. Written as DNA, the CDR3 is TGTGCCAGCAGCGTAGCCCCTATATCTAGCGGATCCACAGATACGCAGTATTTT. The genes are TRBV9 and TRBJ2-3, with 7 positions matching TRBD2. Trimming removed 0 bases from V and 2 bases from J; junction bases left unmatched: 12. CDR1 and CDR2 (germline): SGDLS, YYNGEE. CDR3 length equals 18 residues. The entire variable domain, with the rest obtained from reference TRBV9 and TRBJ2-3, is as follows: DSGVTQTPKHLITATGQRVTLRCSPRSGDLSVYWYQQSLDQGLQFLIQYYNGEERAKGNILERFSAQQFPDLHSELNLSSLELGDSALYFCASSVAPISSGSTDTQYFGPGTRLTVL.

The count of this clone is one. This sequence joins TRBV9 and TRBJ2-3; 10 bases map to TRBD2. With 0 bases clipped from V and 8 bases from J, the junction kept 6 bases outside the gene matches. CDR3 length: 15 amino acids. Per germline, CDR1 SGDLS and CDR2 YYNGEE. CDR3 residues: CASSVGSGGLVTQYF. The CDR3 DNA is TGTGCCAGCAGCGTAGGTAGCGGGGGGCTGGTTACGCAGTATTTT.

This clone was recorded a few times. CDR3 sequence reads: CASTGSGGYSTDTQYF. CDR3 DNA: TGCGCCAGCACGGGTAGCGGGGGGTATAGCACAGATACGCAGTATTTT. The chain couples TRBV5-1 to TRBJ2-3; 10 nucleotides align to TRBD2. CDR3 size: 16 residues. V shed 6 bases and J 0 bases; nucleotides not matched to a gene: 7. Germline CDR1 is SGHRS and CDR2 is YFSETQ. The full variable domain, completed using reference TRBV5-1 and TRBJ2-3, is KAGVTQTPRYLIKTRGQQVTLSCSPISGHRSVSWYQQTPGQGLQFLFEYFSETQRNKGNFPGRFSGRQFSNSRSEMNVSTLELGDSALYLCASTGSGGYSTDTQYFGPGTRLTVL.

The chain joins TRBV4-3 to TRBJ1-2, with 10 positions matching TRBD1. Germline CDR1 reads LGHNA; CDR2 reads YSLEER. There are 15 residues in the CDR3. Losses at the gene ends were 5 bases for V and 6 bases for J; bases not matched to a gene: 9. The CDR3 DNA reads TGCGCCAGCAGCAGGGAGACAGGGGGCGAAAATGGCTACACCTTC. Translation gives CASSRETGGENGYTF.